These 5 T cell receptor beta chains were sequenced from one sample in a study of shared clonotypes between healthy human individuals (dated by TCRdb to the early 2020s). Library method: the immunoSEQ multiplex PCR assay. The immuneACCESS repertoire file appears here via TCRdb, limited to in-frame rearrangements. These files lack a portion of the clones; in checked studies, under half of the deficit traces to unresolved V genes, and the cause of the others is not known. The sample table holds some 2.1 million clones, of which about 94% were seen once. The ten largest make up around 1.7% of the sample. CD8 naive samples were obtained by positive selection for CCR7 among CD45RO-negative cells, yielding a CD45RA+CCR7+ population from which TemRA cells were excluded. Sequenced input: naive CD8+ T cells from PBMCs. This specimen's cell subset or site label, per the study, means: CD45RA+CCR7+. These receptors were collected from a man younger than 35 in good health. Some clones in this sample may be carry-over from other donors' samples.

The V gene is TRBV7-3, the J gene TRBJ2-1; perhaps TRBD2 as D (5 bases). This CDR3 has 14 amino acids. V was trimmed by 1 base and J by 6 bases, leaving 10 bases between them. CDR1 and CDR2 (germline): SGHTA, FQGTGA. CDR3 region: CASSLIGSGNEQFF. The CDR3 region has the DNA TGTGCCAGCAGCTTAATTGGCAGCGGCAATGAGCAGTTCTTC. Complete variable domain (other parts from reference TRBV7-3 and TRBJ2-1): GAGVSQTPSNKVTEKGKYVELRCDPISGHTALYWYRQSLGQGPEFLIYFQGTGAADDSGLPNDRFFAVRPEGSVSTLKIQRTERGDSAVYLCASSLIGSGNEQFFGPGTRLTVL.

This CDR3 is CAWSGGGTQYF. In DNA, the CDR3 is TGTGCCTGGAGCGGAGGAGGGACCCAGTACTTC. The rearrangement links TRBV30 to TRBJ2-5; TRBD2 is a possible D gene (5 bases). This CDR3 has 11 amino acids. The germline V and J ends were trimmed by 3 bases and 7 bases, with 9 bases remaining between them. CDR1 is GTSNPN, CDR2 SVGIG, per germline (reference sequence).

The chain has TRBV6-6 and TRBJ1-1; 8 nucleotides align to TRBD1. Germline values: CDR1 MNHNY, CDR2 SVGAGI (reference sequence). V lost 7 bases to trimming and J lost 2 bases; unmatched junction nucleotides: 9. The CDR3 is 15 residues long. The CDR3: CASKLYRGGNTEAFF. The CDR3 bases are TGTGCCAGCAAACTATACAGGGGGGGAAACACTGAAGCTTTCTTT.

The J gene is TRBJ2-1, the V gene TRBV4-1, with TRBD1 matching over 7 bases. The germline gives CDR1 MGHRA, CDR2 YSYEKL. This CDR3 comprises 17 residues. The V segment lost 1 base and the J segment 5 bases; nucleotides outside the gene matches: 11. The CDR3 bases are TGCGCCAGCAGCCAAGTTTTAAGACAGGGACGAAACAATGAGCAGTTCTTC. As protein: CASSQVLRQGRNNEQFF.

The V call is TRBV5-1, the J call TRBJ2-5; no firm D call. Germline CDR1 and CDR2: SGHRS and YFSETQ. This CDR3 is 15 amino acids long. Trimming left V 4 bases short and J 1 base short, with 14 bases between. The CDR3 DNA is TGCGCCAGCAGCCCACCCATATACCCCCAAGAGACCCAGTACTTC. Translation: CASSPPIYPQETQYF.